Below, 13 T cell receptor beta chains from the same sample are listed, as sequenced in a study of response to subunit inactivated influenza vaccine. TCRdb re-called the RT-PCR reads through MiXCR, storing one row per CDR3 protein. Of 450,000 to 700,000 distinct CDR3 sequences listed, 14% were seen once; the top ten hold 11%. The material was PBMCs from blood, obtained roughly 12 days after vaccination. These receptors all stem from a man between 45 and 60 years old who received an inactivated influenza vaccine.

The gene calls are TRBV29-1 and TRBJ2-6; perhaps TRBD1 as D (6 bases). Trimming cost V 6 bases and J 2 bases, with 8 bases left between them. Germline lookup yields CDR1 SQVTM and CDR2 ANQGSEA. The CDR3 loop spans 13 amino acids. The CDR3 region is CSVYRAGANVLTF. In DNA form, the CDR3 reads TGCAGCGTCTACAGGGCTGGGGCCAACGTCCTGACTTTC.

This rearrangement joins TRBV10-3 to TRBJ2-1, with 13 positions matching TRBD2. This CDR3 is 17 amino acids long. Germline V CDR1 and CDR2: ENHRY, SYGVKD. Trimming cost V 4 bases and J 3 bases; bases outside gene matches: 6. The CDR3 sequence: CAISAGTSGAFYNEQFF. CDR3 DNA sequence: TGTGCCATCAGTGCCGGGACTAGCGGGGCCTTCTACAATGAGCAGTTCTTC.

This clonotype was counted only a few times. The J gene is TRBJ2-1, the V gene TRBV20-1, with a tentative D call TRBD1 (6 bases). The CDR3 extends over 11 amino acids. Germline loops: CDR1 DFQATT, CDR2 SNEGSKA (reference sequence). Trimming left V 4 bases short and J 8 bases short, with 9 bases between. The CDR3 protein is CSANREYEQFF. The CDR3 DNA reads TGCAGTGCTAACAGGGAATATGAGCAGTTCTTC.

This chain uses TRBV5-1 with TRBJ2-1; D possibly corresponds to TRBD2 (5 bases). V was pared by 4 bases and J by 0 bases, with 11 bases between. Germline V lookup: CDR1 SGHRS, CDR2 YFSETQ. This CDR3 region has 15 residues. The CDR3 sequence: CASSVTRSSYNEQFF. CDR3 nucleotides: TGCGCCAGCAGCGTAACTAGAAGCTCCTACAATGAGCAGTTCTTC.

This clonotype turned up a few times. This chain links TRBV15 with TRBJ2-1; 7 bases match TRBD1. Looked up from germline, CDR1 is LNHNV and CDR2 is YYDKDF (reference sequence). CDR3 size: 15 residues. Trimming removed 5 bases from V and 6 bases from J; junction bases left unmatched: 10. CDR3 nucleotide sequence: TGTGCCACCAGCGCAACCCGGGACAGCCTCAATGAGCAGTTCTTC. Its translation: CATSATRDSLNEQFF.

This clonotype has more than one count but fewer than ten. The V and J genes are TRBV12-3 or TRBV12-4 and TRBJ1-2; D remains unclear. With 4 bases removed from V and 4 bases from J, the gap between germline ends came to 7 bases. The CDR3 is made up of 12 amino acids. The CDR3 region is CASSSGAYGYTF. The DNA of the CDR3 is TGTGCCAGCAGTTCGGGCGCCTATGGCTACACCTTC.

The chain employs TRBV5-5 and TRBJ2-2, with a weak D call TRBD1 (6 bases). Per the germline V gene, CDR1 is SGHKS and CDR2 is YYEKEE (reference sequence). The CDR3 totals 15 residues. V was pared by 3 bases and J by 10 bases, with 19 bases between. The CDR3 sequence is CASSYVQGQATELFF. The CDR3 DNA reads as TGTGCCAGCAGCTACGTACAGGGTCAGGCCACGGAGCTGTTTTTT.

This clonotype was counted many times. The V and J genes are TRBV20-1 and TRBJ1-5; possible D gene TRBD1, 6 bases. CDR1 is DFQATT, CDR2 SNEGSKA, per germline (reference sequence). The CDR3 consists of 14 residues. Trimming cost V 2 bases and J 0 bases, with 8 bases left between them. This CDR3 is CSARQGNSNQPQHF. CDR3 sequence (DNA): TGCAGTGCTAGACAGGGGAATAGCAATCAGCCCCAGCATTTT.

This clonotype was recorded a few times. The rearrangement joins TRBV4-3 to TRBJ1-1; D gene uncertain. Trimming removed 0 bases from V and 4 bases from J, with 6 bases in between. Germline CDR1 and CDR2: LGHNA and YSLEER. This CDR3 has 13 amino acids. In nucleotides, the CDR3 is TGCGCCAGCAGCCAAGACAGGTTCACTGAAGCTTTCTTT. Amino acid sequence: CASSQDRFTEAFF.

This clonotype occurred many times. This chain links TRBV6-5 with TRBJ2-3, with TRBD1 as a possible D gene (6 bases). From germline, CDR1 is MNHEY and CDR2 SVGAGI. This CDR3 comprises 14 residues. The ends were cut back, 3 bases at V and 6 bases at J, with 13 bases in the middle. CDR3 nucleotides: TGTGCCAGCAGTTATCGAGCGAGGGGGGATACGCAGTATTTT. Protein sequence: CASSYRARGDTQYF.

Here the CDR3 reads CASSPGGTANRVTEAFF. The CDR3 DNA sequence: TGCGCCAGCAGCCCGGGGGGGACAGCGAATAGGGTCACTGAAGCTTTCTTT. This sequence joins TRBV5-1 and TRBJ1-1; 7 bases agree with TRBD1. The CDR3 runs 17 residues. Trimming cost V 4 bases and J 4 bases; bases outside gene matches: 16. Germline values: CDR1 SGHRS, CDR2 YFSETQ.

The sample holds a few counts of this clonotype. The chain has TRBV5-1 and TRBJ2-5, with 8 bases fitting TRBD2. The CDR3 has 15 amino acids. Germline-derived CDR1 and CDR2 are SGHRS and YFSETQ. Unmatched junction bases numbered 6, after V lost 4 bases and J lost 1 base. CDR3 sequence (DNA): TGCGCCAGCAGCACAATAGCGGGGACCCAAGAGACCCAGTACTTC. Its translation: CASSTIAGTQETQYF. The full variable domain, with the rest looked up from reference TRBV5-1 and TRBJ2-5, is KAGVTQTPRYLIKTRGQQVTLSCSPISGHRSVSWYQQTPGQGLQFLFEYFSETQRNKGNFPGRFSGRQFSNSRSEMNVSTLELGDSALYLCASSTIAGTQETQYFGPGTRLLVL.

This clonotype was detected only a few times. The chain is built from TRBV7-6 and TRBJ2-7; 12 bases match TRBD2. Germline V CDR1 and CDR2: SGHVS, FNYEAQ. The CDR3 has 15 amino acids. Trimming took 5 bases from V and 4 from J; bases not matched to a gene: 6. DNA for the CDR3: TGTGCCAGCAGCCCGAGGACTAGCGGGACTTACGAGCAGTACTTC. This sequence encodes CASSPRTSGTYEQYF.